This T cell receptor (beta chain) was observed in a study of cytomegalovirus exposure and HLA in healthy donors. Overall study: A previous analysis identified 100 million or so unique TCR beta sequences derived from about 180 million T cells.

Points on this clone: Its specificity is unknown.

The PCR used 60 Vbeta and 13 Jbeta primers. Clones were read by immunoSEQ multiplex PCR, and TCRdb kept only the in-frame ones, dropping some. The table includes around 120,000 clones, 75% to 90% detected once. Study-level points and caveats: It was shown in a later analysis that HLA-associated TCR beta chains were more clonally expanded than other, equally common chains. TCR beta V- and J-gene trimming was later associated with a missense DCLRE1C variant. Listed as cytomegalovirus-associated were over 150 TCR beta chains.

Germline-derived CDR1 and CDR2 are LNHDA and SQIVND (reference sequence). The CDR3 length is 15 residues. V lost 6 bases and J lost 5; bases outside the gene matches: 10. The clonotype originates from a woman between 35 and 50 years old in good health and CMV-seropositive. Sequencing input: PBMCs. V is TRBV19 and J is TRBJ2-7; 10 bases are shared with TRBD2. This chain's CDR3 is CASRHLLAGKNEQYF. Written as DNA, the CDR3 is TGTGCCAGTAGACACCTACTAGCGGGAAAGAACGAGCAGTACTTC.